This entry features one T cell receptor (beta chain) sequence. Its antigen is as yet unknown. An end of the junction differs from the germline gene, which may be a read error. Generated by immunoSEQ multiplex PCR, the TCRdb table keeps only in-frame clones and is missing some. The repertoire holds about 180,000 clones, with 70% to 90% as singletons. CDR1 and CDR2 (germline): MNHEY, SVGEGT. This CDR3 contains 15 residues. These data come from a study of T cell responses to AZD1222 COVID-19 vaccine. Broader study findings: Females made up more of the donors, who were largely white British, and clonal diversity may have come out too low. Nearly half of spike-specific TCRs reportedly target variant regions that are unmutated in the B.1.351 and B.1.1.7 variants.

This TCR was sampled from an adult who received the AZD1222 COVID-19 vaccine. The sample was peripheral blood, taken 28 days after the second AZD1222 dose. The J gene is TRBJ1-2, the V gene TRBV6-2 or TRBV6-3; maybe TRBD1 (5 bases). The CDR3 DNA follows: TGTGCCAGCAATTACATCCCGGGACCGACCTATGGCTACACCTTC. Its protein is CASNYIPGPTYGYTF.